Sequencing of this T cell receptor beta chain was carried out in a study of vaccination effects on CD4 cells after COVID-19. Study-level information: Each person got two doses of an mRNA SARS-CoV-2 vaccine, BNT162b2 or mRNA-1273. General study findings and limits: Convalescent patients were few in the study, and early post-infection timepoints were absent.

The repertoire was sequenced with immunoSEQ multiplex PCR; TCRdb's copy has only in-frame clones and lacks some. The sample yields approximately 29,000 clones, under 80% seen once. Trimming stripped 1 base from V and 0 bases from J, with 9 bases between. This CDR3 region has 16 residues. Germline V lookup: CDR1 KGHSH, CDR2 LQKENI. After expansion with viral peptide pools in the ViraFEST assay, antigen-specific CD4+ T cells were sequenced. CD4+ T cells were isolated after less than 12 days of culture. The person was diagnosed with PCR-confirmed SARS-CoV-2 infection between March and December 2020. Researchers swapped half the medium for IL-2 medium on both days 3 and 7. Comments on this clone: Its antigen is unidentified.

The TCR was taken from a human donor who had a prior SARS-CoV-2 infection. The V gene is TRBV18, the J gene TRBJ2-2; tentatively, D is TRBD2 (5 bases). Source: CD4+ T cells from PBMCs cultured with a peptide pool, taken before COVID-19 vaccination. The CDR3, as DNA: TGTGCCAGCTCACCACGGGTAGCGACGAACACCGGGGAGCTGTTTTTT. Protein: CASSPRVATNTGELFF.